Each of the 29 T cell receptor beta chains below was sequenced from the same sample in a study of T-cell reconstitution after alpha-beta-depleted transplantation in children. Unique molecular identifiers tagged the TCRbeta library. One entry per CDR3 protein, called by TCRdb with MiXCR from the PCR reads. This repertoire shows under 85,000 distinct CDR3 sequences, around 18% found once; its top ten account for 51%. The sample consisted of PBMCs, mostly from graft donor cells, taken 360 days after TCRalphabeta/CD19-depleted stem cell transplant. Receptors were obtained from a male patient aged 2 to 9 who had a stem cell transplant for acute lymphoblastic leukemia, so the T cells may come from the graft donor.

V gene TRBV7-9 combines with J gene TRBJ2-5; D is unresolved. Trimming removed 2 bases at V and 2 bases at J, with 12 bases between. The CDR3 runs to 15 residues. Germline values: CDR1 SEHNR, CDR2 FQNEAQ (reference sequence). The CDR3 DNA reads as TGTGCCAGCAGCTTATTTCCTACCCTGCAAGAGACCCAGTACTTC. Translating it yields CASSLFPTLQETQYF.

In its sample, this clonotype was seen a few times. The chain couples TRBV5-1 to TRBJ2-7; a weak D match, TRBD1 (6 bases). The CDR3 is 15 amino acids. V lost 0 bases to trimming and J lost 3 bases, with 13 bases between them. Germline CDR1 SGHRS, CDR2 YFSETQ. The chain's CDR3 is CASSLEPGARYEQYF. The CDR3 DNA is TGCGCCAGCAGCTTGGAACCAGGGGCTCGCTACGAGCAGTACTTC.

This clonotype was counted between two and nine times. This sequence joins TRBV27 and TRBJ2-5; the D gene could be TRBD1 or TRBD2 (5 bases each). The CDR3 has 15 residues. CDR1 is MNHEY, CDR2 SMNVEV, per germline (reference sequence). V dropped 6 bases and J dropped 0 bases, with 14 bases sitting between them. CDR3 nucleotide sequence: TGTGCCAGCAGCGGGGCAAGACAGTACCAAGAGACCCAGTACTTC. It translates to CASSGARQYQETQYF.

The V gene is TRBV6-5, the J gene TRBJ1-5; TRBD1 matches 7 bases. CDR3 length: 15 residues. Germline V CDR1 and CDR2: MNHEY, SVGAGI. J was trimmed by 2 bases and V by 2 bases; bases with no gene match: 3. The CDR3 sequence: CASSYRGGGNQPQHF. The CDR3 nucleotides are TGTGCCAGCAGTTACAGAGGGGGCGGCAATCAGCCCCAGCATTTT.

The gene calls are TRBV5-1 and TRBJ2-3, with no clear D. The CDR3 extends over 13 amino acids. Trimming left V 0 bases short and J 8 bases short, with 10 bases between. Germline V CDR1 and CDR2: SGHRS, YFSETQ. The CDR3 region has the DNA TGCGCCAGCAGCTTGGAAGGAGTGGTTACGCAGTATTTT. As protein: CASSLEGVVTQYF.

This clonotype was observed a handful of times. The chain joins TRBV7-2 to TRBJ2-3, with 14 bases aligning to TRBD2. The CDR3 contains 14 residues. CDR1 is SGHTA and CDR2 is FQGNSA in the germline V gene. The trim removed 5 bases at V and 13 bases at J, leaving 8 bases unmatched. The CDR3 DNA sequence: TGTGCCAGCAGCGTGACTAGCGGGAGGGTACGGGAGTATTTT. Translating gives CASSVTSGRVREYF.

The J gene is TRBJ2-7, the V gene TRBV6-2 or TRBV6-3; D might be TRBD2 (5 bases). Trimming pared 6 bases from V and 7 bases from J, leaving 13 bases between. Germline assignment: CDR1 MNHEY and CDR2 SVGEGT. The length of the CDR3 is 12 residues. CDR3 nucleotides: TGTGCCAGCAGCCATACTAGGGAAGAGCAGTACTTC. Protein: CASSHTREEQYF.

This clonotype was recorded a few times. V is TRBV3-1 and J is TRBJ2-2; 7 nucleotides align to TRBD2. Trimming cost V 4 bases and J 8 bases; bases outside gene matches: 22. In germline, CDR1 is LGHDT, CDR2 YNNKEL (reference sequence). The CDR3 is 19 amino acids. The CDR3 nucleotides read TGTGCCAGCAGCCCCGCCTGGGGCCAGCGGGAAGCCCAGGATGGGGAGCTGTTTTTT. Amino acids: CASSPAWGQREAQDGELFF.

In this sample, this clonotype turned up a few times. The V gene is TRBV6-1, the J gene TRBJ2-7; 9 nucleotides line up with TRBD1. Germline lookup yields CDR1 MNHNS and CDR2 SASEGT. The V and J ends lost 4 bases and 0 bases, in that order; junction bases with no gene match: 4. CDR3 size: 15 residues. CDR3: CASSGQQGASYEQYF. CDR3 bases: TGTGCCAGCAGTGGCCAACAGGGGGCCTCCTACGAGCAGTACTTC.

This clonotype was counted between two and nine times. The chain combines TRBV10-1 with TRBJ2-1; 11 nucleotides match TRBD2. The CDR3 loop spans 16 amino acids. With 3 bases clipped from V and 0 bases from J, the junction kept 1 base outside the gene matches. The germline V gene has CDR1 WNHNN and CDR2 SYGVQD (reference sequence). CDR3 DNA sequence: TGCGCCAGCAGTGAAACTAGCGGGAGCTCCTACAATGAGCAGTTCTTC. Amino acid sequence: CASSETSGSSYNEQFF.

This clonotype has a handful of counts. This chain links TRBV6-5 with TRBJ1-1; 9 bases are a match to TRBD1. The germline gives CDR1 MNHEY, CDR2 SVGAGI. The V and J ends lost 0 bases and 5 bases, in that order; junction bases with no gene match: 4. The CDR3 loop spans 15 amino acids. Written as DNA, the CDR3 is TGTGCCAGCAGTTACTCGGGACAGGGTTTTACTGAAGCTTTCTTT. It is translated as CASSYSGQGFTEAFF.

The DNA of the CDR3 is TGTGCCAGCAGTGACTTGTCATGGGGGCCCTACGAGCAGTACTTC. This gives the protein CASSDLSWGPYEQYF. This rearrangement joins TRBV2 to TRBJ2-7, with D tentatively TRBD1 (6 bases). CDR3 length: 15 residues. V lost 3 bases to trimming and J lost 2 bases, with 14 bases between them. Germline V gene sequence: CDR1 SNHLY, CDR2 FYNNEI.

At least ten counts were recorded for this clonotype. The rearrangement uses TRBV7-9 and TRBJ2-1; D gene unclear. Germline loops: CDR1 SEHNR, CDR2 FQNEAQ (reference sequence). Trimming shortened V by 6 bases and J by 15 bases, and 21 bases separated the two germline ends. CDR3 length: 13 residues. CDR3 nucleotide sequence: TGTGCCAGCAGACCCGGACCACGGATAACACGGTTCTTC. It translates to CASRPGPRITRFF.

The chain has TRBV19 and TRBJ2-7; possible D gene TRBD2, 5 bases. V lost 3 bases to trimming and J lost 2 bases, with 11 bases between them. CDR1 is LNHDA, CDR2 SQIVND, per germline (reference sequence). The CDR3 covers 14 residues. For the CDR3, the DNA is TGTGCCAGTAGTATCCAGCGGAGGACCTACGAGCAGTACTTC. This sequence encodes CASSIQRRTYEQYF.

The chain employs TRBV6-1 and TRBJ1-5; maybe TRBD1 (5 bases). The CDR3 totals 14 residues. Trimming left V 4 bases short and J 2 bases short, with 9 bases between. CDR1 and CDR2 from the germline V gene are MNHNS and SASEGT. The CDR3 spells CASSGGAGNQPQHF. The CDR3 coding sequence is TGTGCCAGCAGTGGCGGGGCTGGCAATCAGCCCCAGCATTTT.

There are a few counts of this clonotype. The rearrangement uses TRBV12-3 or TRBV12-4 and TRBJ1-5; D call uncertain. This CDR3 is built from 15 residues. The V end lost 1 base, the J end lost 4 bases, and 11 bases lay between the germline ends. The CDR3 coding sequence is TGTGCCAGCAGTTTAGGGGGAAAGAGGAATCAGCCCCAGCATTTT. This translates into CASSLGGKRNQPQHF.

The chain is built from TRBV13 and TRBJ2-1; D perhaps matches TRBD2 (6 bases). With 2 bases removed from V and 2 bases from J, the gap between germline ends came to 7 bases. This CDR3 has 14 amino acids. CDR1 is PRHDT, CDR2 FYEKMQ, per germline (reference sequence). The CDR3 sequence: CASSLRGTYNEQFF. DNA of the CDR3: TGTGCCAGCAGCTTACGGGGGACCTACAATGAGCAGTTCTTC.

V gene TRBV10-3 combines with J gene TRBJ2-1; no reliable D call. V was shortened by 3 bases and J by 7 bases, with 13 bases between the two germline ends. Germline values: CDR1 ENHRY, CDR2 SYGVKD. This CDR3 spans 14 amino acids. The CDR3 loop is CAISESVPRNEQFF. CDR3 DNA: TGTGCCATCAGTGAAAGCGTCCCCAGGAATGAGCAGTTCTTC.

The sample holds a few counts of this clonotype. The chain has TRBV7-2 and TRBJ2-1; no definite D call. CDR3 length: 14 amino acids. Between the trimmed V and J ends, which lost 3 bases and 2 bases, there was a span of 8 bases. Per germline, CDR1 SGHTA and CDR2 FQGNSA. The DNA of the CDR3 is TGTGCCAGCAGCTTGGCGGTGACCTACAATGAGCAGTTCTTC. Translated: CASSLAVTYNEQFF.

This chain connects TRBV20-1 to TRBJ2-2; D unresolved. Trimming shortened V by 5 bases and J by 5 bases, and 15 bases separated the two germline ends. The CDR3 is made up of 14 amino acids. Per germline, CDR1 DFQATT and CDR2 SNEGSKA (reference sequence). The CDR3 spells CSAGAPARTGELFF. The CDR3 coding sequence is TGCAGTGCTGGAGCTCCAGCGAGGACCGGGGAGCTGTTTTTT.

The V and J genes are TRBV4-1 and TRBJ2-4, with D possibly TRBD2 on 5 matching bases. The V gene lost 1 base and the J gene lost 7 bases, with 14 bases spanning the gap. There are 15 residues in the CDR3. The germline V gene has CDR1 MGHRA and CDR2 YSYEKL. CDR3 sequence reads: CASSQGLRGPNIQYF. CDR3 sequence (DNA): TGCGCCAGCAGCCAAGGTCTAAGAGGGCCGAACATTCAGTACTTC.

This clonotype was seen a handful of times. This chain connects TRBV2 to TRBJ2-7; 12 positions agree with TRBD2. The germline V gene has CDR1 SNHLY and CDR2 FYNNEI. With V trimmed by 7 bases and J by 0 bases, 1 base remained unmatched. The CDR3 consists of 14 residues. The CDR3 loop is CASKTSGSSYEQYF. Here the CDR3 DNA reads TGTGCCAGCAAGACTAGCGGGAGCTCCTACGAGCAGTACTTC.

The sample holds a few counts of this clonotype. The CDR3 protein is CASSQARTSGSPDTQYF. CDR3 coding DNA: TGTGCCAGCAGCCAAGCCCGGACTAGCGGGAGCCCAGATACGCAGTATTTT. The chain couples TRBV4-2 to TRBJ2-3; 13 bases align to TRBD2. V trimming: 1 base; J trimming: 4 bases; junction bases outside the gene matches: 5. This CDR3 has 17 amino acids. Germline assignment: CDR1 LGHNA and CDR2 YNFKEQ.

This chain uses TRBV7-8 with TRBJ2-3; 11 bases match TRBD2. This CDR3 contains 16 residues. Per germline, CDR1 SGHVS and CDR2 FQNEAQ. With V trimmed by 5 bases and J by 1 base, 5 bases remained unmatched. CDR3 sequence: CASSTLAGGGTDTQYF. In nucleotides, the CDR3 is TGTGCCAGCAGCACTTTAGCGGGAGGGGGCACAGATACGCAGTATTTT.

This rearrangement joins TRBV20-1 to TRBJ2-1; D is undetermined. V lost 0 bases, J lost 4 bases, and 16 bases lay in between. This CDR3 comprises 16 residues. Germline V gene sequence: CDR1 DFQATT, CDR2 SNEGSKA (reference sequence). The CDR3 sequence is CSARDRTVSTYNEQFF. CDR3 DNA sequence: TGCAGTGCTAGAGATCGTACAGTTTCGACTTACAATGAGCAGTTCTTC.

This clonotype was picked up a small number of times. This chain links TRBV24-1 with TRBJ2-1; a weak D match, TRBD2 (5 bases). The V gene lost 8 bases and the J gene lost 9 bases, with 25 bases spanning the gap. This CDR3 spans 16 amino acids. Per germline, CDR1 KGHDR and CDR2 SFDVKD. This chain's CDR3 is CATNKGKGGVGGEQFF. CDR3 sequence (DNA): TGTGCCACCAATAAGGGAAAAGGTGGAGTAGGAGGTGAGCAGTTCTTC.

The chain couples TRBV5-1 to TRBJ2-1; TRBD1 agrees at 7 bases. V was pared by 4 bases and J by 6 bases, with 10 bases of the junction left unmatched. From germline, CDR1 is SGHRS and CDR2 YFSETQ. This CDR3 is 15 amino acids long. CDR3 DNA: TGCGCCAGCAGCCAAGACAGGGTAAAGGCCAATGAGCAGTTCTTC. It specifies CASSQDRVKANEQFF. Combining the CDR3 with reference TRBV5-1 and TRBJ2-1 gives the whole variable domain KAGVTQTPRYLIKTRGQQVTLSCSPISGHRSVSWYQQTPGQGLQFLFEYFSETQRNKGNFPGRFSGRQFSNSRSEMNVSTLELGDSALYLCASSQDRVKANEQFFGPGTRLTVL.

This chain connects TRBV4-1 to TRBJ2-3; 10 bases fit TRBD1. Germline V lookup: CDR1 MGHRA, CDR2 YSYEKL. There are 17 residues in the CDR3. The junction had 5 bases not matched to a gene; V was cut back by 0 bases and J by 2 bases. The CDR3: CASSQDPTGGNTDTQYF. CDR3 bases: TGCGCCAGCAGCCAAGACCCGACAGGGGGCAACACAGATACGCAGTATTTT.

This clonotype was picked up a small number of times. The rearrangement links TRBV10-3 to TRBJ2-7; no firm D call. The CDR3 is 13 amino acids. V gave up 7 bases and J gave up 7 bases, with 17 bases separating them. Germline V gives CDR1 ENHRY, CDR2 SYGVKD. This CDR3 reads CAITSDPRHEQYF. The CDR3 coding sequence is TGTGCCATCACCTCGGACCCCCGACATGAGCAGTACTTC.